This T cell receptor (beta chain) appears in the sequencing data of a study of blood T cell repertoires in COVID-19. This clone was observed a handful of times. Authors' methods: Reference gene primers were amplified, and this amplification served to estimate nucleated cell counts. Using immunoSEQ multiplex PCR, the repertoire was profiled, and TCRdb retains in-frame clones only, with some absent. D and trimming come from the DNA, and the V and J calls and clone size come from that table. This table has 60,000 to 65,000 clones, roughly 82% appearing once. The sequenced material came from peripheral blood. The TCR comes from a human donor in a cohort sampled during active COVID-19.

CDR3 protein: CASSPQPGQGIESPLHF. DNA of the CDR3: TGCGCCAGCAGCCCCCAGCCGGGACAAGGGATAGAATCACCCCTCCACTTT. This chain links TRBV5-1 with TRBJ1-6; a weak D match, TRBD1 (6 bases). V was trimmed by 4 bases and J by 10 bases, leaving 24 bases between them. Per the germline V gene, CDR1 is SGHRS and CDR2 is YFSETQ. This CDR3 is built from 17 residues.